These 23 T cell receptor beta chains share one sample of origin, sequenced in a study of B cell selection in AIRE deficiency. Sorting defined conventional CD4 T cells as CD4+CD127+. Clones were read by immunoSEQ multiplex PCR, and TCRdb kept only the in-frame ones, dropping some. The table includes roughly 24,000 clones, about 96% detected once. What was sequenced was CD4+CD127+ conventional T cells sorted from PBMCs. All receptors derive from a human donor in good health.

V and J are TRBV19 and TRBJ1-6; D ambiguous. This CDR3 spans 13 amino acids. Trimming took off 5 bases at V and 1 base at J, with 3 bases between the two ends. CDR1 and CDR2 from the germline V gene are LNHDA and SQIVND (reference sequence). The CDR3 loop is CASSWSYNSPLHF. The CDR3 bases are TGTGCCAGTAGTTGGTCCTATAATTCACCCCTCCACTTT.

The genes are TRBV5-1 and TRBJ2-7; tentative D call: TRBD1 (6 bases). This CDR3 region has 14 residues. Trimming removed 4 bases from V and 5 bases from J, with 16 bases in between. CDR1 is SGHRS and CDR2 is YFSETQ in the germline V gene. Here the CDR3 reads CASSPQGPRDEQYF. The DNA for the CDR3 is TGCGCCAGCAGCCCACAGGGCCCCAGGGACGAGCAGTACTTC.

The J gene is TRBJ2-1, the V gene TRBV4-2; 8 bases are a match to TRBD2. Germline assignment: CDR1 LGHNA and CDR2 YNFKEQ. The V and J ends lost 3 bases and 1 base, in that order; junction bases with no gene match: 8. The CDR3 sequence is 17 residues long. The CDR3 region has the DNA TGTGCCAGCAGCCAGGCGGGCGGGGGGACATCCTACAATGAGCAGTTCTTC. Its protein is CASSQAGGGTSYNEQFF.

V is TRBV7-2 and J is TRBJ2-3; D uncertain. The CDR3 has 13 amino acids. V was clipped by 0 bases and J by 5 bases, with 6 bases between them. Looked up from germline, CDR1 is SGHTA and CDR2 is FQGNSA. CDR3 residues: CASSLAYVDTQYF. CDR3 in DNA: TGTGCCAGCAGCTTAGCATACGTAGATACGCAGTATTTT. The entire variable domain, with the rest obtained from reference TRBV7-2 and TRBJ2-3, is as follows: GAGVSQSPSNKVTEKGKDVELRCDPISGHTALYWYRQSLGQGLEFLIYFQGNSAPDKSGLPSDRFSAERTGGSVSTLTIQRTQQEDSAVYLCASSLAYVDTQYFGPGTRLTVL.

V gene TRBV28 combines with J gene TRBJ1-2, with a tentative D call TRBD1 (5 bases). This CDR3 comprises 15 residues. Trimming cost V 1 base and J 4 bases, with 13 bases left between them. CDR1 and CDR2 from the germline V gene are MDHEN and SYDVKM. The DNA for the CDR3 is TGTGCCAGCAGTTTATTGGCCAGGGCGGGCTATGGCTACACCTTC. This gives the protein CASSLLARAGYGYTF.

The V call is TRBV6-5, the J call TRBJ1-6; D gene ambiguous. V was trimmed by 6 bases and J by 7 bases, leaving 10 bases between them. This CDR3 is 13 amino acids long. Germline V lookup: CDR1 MNHEY, CDR2 SVGAGI. The CDR3 sequence: CASRRFENSPLHF. CDR3 sequence (DNA): TGTGCCAGCAGGCGCTTTGAAAATTCACCCCTCCACTTT.

The gene calls are TRBV5-5 and TRBJ2-7; D uncertain. The germline V gene encodes CDR1 SGHKS and CDR2 YYEKEE (reference sequence). CDR3 size: 12 residues. The germline V and J ends were trimmed by 2 bases and 6 bases, with 9 bases remaining between them. The CDR3 DNA sequence: TGTGCCAGCAGCTTTTCCCACTCCGAGCAGTACTTC. This translates into CASSFSHSEQYF.

The chain is built from TRBV16 and TRBJ2-7; D gene ambiguous. The germline V gene encodes CDR1 KGHSY and CDR2 FQNENV. This CDR3 comprises 13 residues. V was trimmed by 0 bases and J by 3 bases, leaving 6 bases between them. Here the CDR3 DNA reads TGTGCCAGCAGCCAATCGAAGGGCTACGAGCAGTACTTC. This encodes CASSQSKGYEQYF. Together with reference TRBV16 and TRBJ2-7, the CDR3 gives the full variable domain: GEEVAQTPKHLVRGEGQKAKLYCAPIKGHSYVFWYQQVLKNEFKFLISFQNENVFDETGMPKERFSAKCLPNSPCSLEIQATKLEDSAVYFCASSQSKGYEQYFGPGTRLTVT.

The gene calls are TRBV11-2 and TRBJ2-1; D may be TRBD1 (7 bases). V gave up 4 bases and J gave up 6 bases, with 16 bases separating them. CDR1 is SGHAT and CDR2 is FQNNGV in the germline V gene. This CDR3 has 15 residues. The CDR3 nucleotides are TGTGCCAGCAGCTCCCGCGCAGGGGGGAGCAATGAGCAGTTCTTC. Encoded protein: CASSSRAGGSNEQFF.

The V call is TRBV7-3, the J call TRBJ2-3, with 9 bases lining up with TRBD2. Germline CDR1 reads SGHTA; CDR2 reads FQGTGA. CDR3 length: 17 residues. The J segment lost 2 bases and the V segment lost 1 base, leaving 7 bases of the junction unmatched. CDR3 in DNA: TGTGCCAGCAGCTTAATATTAGCGGGGGCCTCCACAGATACGCAGTATTTT. Translation: CASSLILAGASTDTQYF.

The CDR3 protein is CATKGAYEQYF. DNA of the CDR3: TGTGCCACCAAGGGGGCCTACGAGCAGTACTTC. The chain employs TRBV6-5 and TRBJ2-7; tentative D call: TRBD1 (6 bases). Germline-derived CDR1 and CDR2 are MNHEY and SVGAGI. V was cut by 10 bases and J by 2 bases, with 9 bases left in between. The CDR3 is 11 amino acids.

This clone was recorded once. The chain is built from TRBV19 and TRBJ2-7; the D is unclear. The germline gives CDR1 LNHDA, CDR2 SQIVND (reference sequence). Between the trimmed V and J ends, which lost 9 bases and 0 bases, there was a span of 15 bases. The CDR3 loop spans 14 amino acids. For the CDR3, the DNA is TGTGCCAGCCGCTTGCGGCAGTTCTCCTACGAGCAGTACTTC. As protein: CASRLRQFSYEQYF.

J is TRBJ2-3 and V is TRBV10-2, with 14 nucleotides matching TRBD2. Germline V gene sequence: CDR1 WSHSY, CDR2 SAAADI. J lost 2 bases, V lost 3 bases, and 4 bases had no gene match. This CDR3 has 17 residues. CDR3 DNA: TGCGCCAGCAGTGATTGGACTAGCGGGGGGACCACAGATACGCAGTATTTT. Its protein product is CASSDWTSGGTTDTQYF.

This sequence joins TRBV11-2 and TRBJ1-4, with TRBD1 as a possible D gene (6 bases). V was clipped by 4 bases and J by 0 bases, with 12 bases between them. Germline loops: CDR1 SGHAT, CDR2 FQNNGV. The CDR3 extends over 16 amino acids. The CDR3 loop is CASSWTVGATNEKLFF. The CDR3 DNA sequence: TGTGCCAGCAGCTGGACAGTAGGGGCAACTAATGAAAAACTGTTTTTT.

The rearrangement links TRBV7-3 to TRBJ2-3; D gene ambiguous. V was pared by 5 bases and J by 4 bases, with 13 bases between. The CDR3 totals 14 residues. Per the germline V gene, CDR1 is SGHTA and CDR2 is FQGTGA. CDR3 sequence: CASSIDLAPDTQYF. CDR3 sequence (DNA): TGTGCCAGCAGCATTGACTTGGCCCCAGATACGCAGTATTTT.

The chain uses TRBV6-6 and TRBJ1-4; D call uncertain. V lost 5 bases, J lost 3 bases, and 10 bases lay in between. The CDR3 is made up of 14 amino acids. Germline assignment: CDR1 MNHNY and CDR2 SVGAGI (reference sequence). The CDR3 sequence is CASSAGTANEKLFF. DNA of the CDR3: TGTGCCAGCAGTGCCGGAACAGCTAATGAAAAACTGTTTTTT.

The chain combines TRBV10-2 with TRBJ2-1, with D perhaps matching TRBD1 or TRBD2 (5 bases each). Trimming shortened V by 8 bases and J by 0 bases, and 11 bases separated the two germline ends. This CDR3 comprises 14 residues. CDR1 and CDR2 from the germline V gene are WSHSY and SAAADI. CDR3 loop: CASVGTSSYNEQFF. The CDR3 DNA follows: TGCGCCAGCGTAGGGACGAGCTCCTACAATGAGCAGTTCTTC.

DNA of the CDR3: TGTGCCAGCAGTGAGTTGGCCTATAATTCACCCCTCCACTTT. Its translation: CASSELAYNSPLHF. The V gene is TRBV6-1, the J gene TRBJ1-6; no firm D call. The length of the CDR3 is 14 residues. Germline-derived CDR1 and CDR2 are MNHNS and SASEGT. V lost 3 bases and J 2 bases, leaving 5 bases between the germline ends.

The rearrangement links TRBV10-1 to TRBJ2-3, with no clear D. From germline, CDR1 is WNHNN and CDR2 SYGVQD (reference sequence). The CDR3 contains 14 residues. With 2 bases removed from V and 0 bases from J, the gap between germline ends came to 6 bases. The CDR3 DNA reads TGCGCCAGCAGTGAGAGGTTGAGCACAGATACGCAGTATTTT. It specifies CASSERLSTDTQYF.

This clone appeared a single time. The chain employs TRBV6-4 and TRBJ2-3; D is unclear. Trimming removed 3 bases from V and 0 bases from J, with 7 bases in between. There are 14 residues in the CDR3. Per germline, CDR1 MRHNA and CDR2 SNTAGT. Written as DNA, the CDR3 is TGTGCCAGCAGTGAGGGGTTAAGCACAGATACGCAGTATTTT. This translates into CASSEGLSTDTQYF.

The chain joins TRBV6-1 to TRBJ1-3, with 10 bases matching TRBD1. Germline assignment: CDR1 MNHNS and CDR2 SASEGT. The ends lost 8 bases at V and 2 bases at J; junction bases unmatched: 3. The CDR3 covers 14 residues. CDR3 DNA sequence: TGTGCCAGCCTGACAGGGGGCACTGGAAACACCATATATTTT. Its protein product is CASLTGGTGNTIYF.

This clone appeared a single time. The rearrangement links TRBV14 to TRBJ1-6, with 11 bases lining up with TRBD1. Germline V gene lookup returns CDR1 SGHDN and CDR2 FVKESK. The CDR3 length is 15 residues. The V and J ends lost 3 bases and 13 bases, in that order; junction bases with no gene match: 8. The CDR3, as DNA: TGTGCCAGCAGCCATGGACAGGGGGCCGCGATCCCCCTCCACTTT. Its protein product is CASSHGQGAAIPLHF.

The chain has TRBV5-6 and TRBJ1-2; 7 nucleotides align to TRBD1. Germline lookup yields CDR1 SGHDT and CDR2 YYEEEE. V gave up 3 bases and J gave up 2 bases; unmatched junction bases: 1. The CDR3 sequence is 13 residues long. The CDR3 coding sequence is TGTGCCAGCAGCTCGGGACAGAACTATGGCTACACCTTC. Translation gives CASSSGQNYGYTF.